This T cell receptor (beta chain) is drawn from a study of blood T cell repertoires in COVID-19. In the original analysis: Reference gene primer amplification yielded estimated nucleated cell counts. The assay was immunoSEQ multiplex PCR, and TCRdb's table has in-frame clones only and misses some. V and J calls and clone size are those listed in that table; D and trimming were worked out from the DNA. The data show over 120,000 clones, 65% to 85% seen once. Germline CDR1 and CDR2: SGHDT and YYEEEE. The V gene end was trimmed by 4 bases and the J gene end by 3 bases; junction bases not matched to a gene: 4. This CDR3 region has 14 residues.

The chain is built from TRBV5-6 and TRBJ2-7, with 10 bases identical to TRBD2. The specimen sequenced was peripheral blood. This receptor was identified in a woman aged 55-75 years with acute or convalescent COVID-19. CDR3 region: CASSTLAGVYEQYF. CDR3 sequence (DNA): TGTGCCAGCAGCACGCTAGCGGGAGTCTACGAGCAGTACTTC.